The subject of this entry is one T cell receptor (beta chain). The table came from immunoSEQ multiplex PCR; TCRdb's copy has only in-frame clones and leaves some out. The sample contains approximately 250,000 clones, around 78% of which appear only once. These data originate in a study of blood T cell repertoires in COVID-19. This CDR3 contains 15 residues. The V and J ends lost 5 bases and 4 bases, in that order; junction bases with no gene match: 6. Germline V gives CDR1 SGHRS, CDR2 YFSETQ. This chain joins TRBV5-1 and TRBJ2-1, with 10 bases aligning to TRBD2. The sample was peripheral blood. The clonotype comes from a man aged 55 to 70 who had recovered from COVID-19. The CDR3 region is CASRLTSGMYNEQFF. The CDR3 DNA is TGCGCCAGCAGACTTACTAGCGGGATGTACAATGAGCAGTTCTTC.